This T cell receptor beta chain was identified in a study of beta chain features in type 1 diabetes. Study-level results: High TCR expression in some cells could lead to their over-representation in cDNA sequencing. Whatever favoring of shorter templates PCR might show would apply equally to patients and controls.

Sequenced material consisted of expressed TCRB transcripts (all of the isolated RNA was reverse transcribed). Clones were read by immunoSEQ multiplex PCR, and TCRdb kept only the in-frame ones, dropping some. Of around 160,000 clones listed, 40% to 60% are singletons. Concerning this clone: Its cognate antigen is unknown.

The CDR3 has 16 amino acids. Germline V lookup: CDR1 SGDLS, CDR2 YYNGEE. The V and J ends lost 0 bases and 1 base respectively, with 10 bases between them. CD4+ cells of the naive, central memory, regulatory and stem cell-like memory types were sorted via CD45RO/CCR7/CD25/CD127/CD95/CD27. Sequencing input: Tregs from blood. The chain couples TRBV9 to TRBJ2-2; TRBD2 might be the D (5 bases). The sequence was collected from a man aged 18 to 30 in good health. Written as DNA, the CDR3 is TGTGCCAGCAGCGTAGAGGGCGGGTTGAACACCGGGGAGCTGTTTTTT. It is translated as CASSVEGGLNTGELFF.